These 30 T cell receptor beta chains originate from one sample sequenced in a study of T-cell reconstitution after alpha-beta-depleted transplantation in children. Preparation of the TCRbeta library was carried out with unique molecular identifiers. One entry per CDR3 protein results from TCRdb running MiXCR on the PCR reads. This table has 550,000 to 600,000 distinct CDR3 sequences, under 30% appearing once. The sequences come from PBMCs, mostly from graft donor cells, collected 360 days after TCRalphabeta/CD19-depleted stem cell transplant. The source is a boy in the first two years of life who had a stem cell transplant for acute myeloid leukemia, so the T cells may come from the graft donor.

The chain uses TRBV12-3 or TRBV12-4 and TRBJ2-5; D not resolved. V lost 4 bases, J lost 5 bases, and 11 bases lay in between. There are 13 residues in the CDR3. Written as DNA, the CDR3 is TGTGCCAGCAGTTCGGGTACCTTTGAGACCCAGTACTTC. Protein sequence: CASSSGTFETQYF.

The CDR3 spells CSARDIGTDTQYF. The DNA of the CDR3 is TGCAGTGCTAGAGATATTGGCACAGATACGCAGTATTTT. This rearrangement joins TRBV20-1 to TRBJ2-3; D gene ambiguous. The V end was cut by 0 bases, the J end by 1 base, with 5 bases between. Germline V gives CDR1 DFQATT, CDR2 SNEGSKA (reference sequence). The CDR3 is 13 amino acids.

The chain is built from TRBV28 and TRBJ2-2; D is perhaps TRBD2 (5 bases). Germline lookup yields CDR1 MDHEN and CDR2 SYDVKM. CDR3 length: 19 amino acids. V was trimmed by 5 bases and J by 0 bases, leaving 22 bases between them. The CDR3 is CASSLPPRAARPNTGELFF. In nucleotides, the CDR3 is TGTGCCAGCAGTCTGCCCCCGCGGGCGGCGCGGCCGAACACCGGGGAGCTGTTTTTT.

The V gene is TRBV9, the J gene TRBJ2-7, with 7 bases that match TRBD1. J was trimmed by 3 bases and V by 0 bases; bases with no gene match: 3. Germline CDR1 reads SGDLS; CDR2 reads YYNGEE. This CDR3 is 14 amino acids long. CDR3 amino acids: CASSVEGQFYEQYF. In nucleotides, the CDR3 is TGTGCCAGCAGCGTAGAGGGACAGTTCTACGAGCAGTACTTC. The whole variable domain, filled in from reference TRBV9 and TRBJ2-7, reads DSGVTQTPKHLITATGQRVTLRCSPRSGDLSVYWYQQSLDQGLQFLIQYYNGEERAKGNILERFSAQQFPDLHSELNLSSLELGDSALYFCASSVEGQFYEQYFGPGTRLTVT.

This clonotype was recorded a few times. This sequence joins TRBV2 and TRBJ2-7, with D possibly being TRBD1 (6 bases). There are 12 residues in the CDR3. V was cut by 6 bases and J by 2 bases, with 8 bases left in between. CDR1 is SNHLY and CDR2 is FYNNEI in the germline V gene. The DNA for the CDR3 is TGTGCCAGCAGCAGGGGCCCCTACGAGCAGTACTTC. It codes for CASSRGPYEQYF.

This clonotype has only a few counts. The rearrangement uses TRBV2 and TRBJ1-2, with 7 bases matching TRBD1. V shed 7 bases, J shed 4 bases, and the junction held 12 bases outside the gene matches. CDR3 length: 15 amino acids. Germline V gene sequence: CDR1 SNHLY, CDR2 FYNNEI. Written as DNA, the CDR3 is TGTGCCAGCAAGACCGACAGGGTCAAAGGCTATGGCTACACCTTC. This translates into CASKTDRVKGYGYTF. Using reference TRBV2 and TRBJ1-2 for the parts outside the CDR3, the full variable domain is EPEVTQTPSHQVTQMGQEVILRCVPISNHLYFYWYRQILGQKVEFLVSFYNNEISEKSEIFDDQFSVERPDGSNFTLKIRSTKLEDSAMYFCASKTDRVKGYGYTFGSGTRLTVV.

The chain combines TRBV20-1 with TRBJ2-5; 10 nucleotides line up with TRBD2. J gave up 9 bases and V 0 bases, and 13 bases lay outside the gene matches. The germline gives CDR1 DFQATT, CDR2 SNEGSKA (reference sequence). This CDR3 contains 16 residues. CDR3 coding DNA: TGCAGTGCTAGAGATCAGAAGCTAGCGGGGGTAGGGCCCCAGTACTTC. This codes for CSARDQKLAGVGPQYF.

The gene calls are TRBV4-2 and TRBJ2-3, with a weak D call TRBD2 (5 bases). Looked up from germline, CDR1 is LGHNA and CDR2 is YNFKEQ. This CDR3 has 15 residues. The V and J ends lost 4 bases and 9 bases respectively, with 20 bases between them. CDR3 protein: CASSLRDVGVSTQYF. In DNA, the CDR3 is TGTGCCAGCAGCCTTCGAGATGTGGGAGTGTCGACGCAGTATTTT.

This clonotype occurred once. V and J are TRBV19 and TRBJ2-1; the match to TRBD2 covers 8 bases. The CDR3 runs to 14 residues. V dropped 2 bases and J dropped 5; count of bases not matched to a gene: 2. Germline values: CDR1 LNHDA, CDR2 SQIVND (reference sequence). In nucleotides, the CDR3 is TGTGCCAGTAGTATAAGCGGGGGCCACAATGAGCAGTTCTTC. It specifies CASSISGGHNEQFF.

The V call is TRBV7-6, the J call TRBJ1-2; 8 nucleotides match TRBD1. Germline V CDR1 and CDR2: SGHVS, FNYEAQ. V dropped 4 bases and J dropped 1; count of bases not matched to a gene: 11. CDR3 length: 17 residues. CDR3 residues: CASSSSLGQEINYGYTF. In DNA, the CDR3 is TGTGCCAGCAGCTCCTCCCTGGGACAGGAGATTAACTATGGCTACACCTTC.

This clonotype was seen at least ten times. The V call is TRBV30, the J call TRBJ2-7; D not certain. CDR3 length: 12 residues. Germline-derived CDR1 and CDR2 are GTSNPN and SVGIG (reference sequence). The germline V and J ends were trimmed by 1 base and 3 bases, with 7 bases remaining between them. CDR3 in amino acids: CAWSGGSYEQYF. DNA for the CDR3: TGTGCCTGGAGTGGGGGTAGCTACGAGCAGTACTTC.

The table lists this clonotype with many counts. V gene TRBV4-1 combines with J gene TRBJ2-4; a weak D match, TRBD2 (6 bases). This CDR3 has 11 amino acids. Per the germline V gene, CDR1 is MGHRA and CDR2 is YSYEKL. Trimming shortened V by 3 bases and J by 11 bases, and 8 bases separated the two germline ends. CDR3 in amino acids: CASSQGTLQYF. In DNA, the CDR3 is TGCGCCAGCAGCCAGGGGACTCTTCAGTACTTC.

This clonotype was found a few times. This chain links TRBV12-3 or TRBV12-4 with TRBJ2-3, with 8 bases aligning to TRBD2. The CDR3 length is 16 residues. J lost 0 bases, V lost 3 bases, and 5 bases had no gene match. The CDR3 DNA follows: TGTGCCAGCAGTTTTGGCCAGCGGGGGAGCACAGATACGCAGTATTTT. Translation: CASSFGQRGSTDTQYF.

This clonotype was detected a few times. V and J are TRBV12-3 or TRBV12-4 and TRBJ2-1, with D maybe TRBD1 (6 bases). V shed 7 bases and J shed 7 bases, with 20 bases lying between them. CDR3 length equals 15 residues. CDR3 residues: CASTPHRGQTNEQFF. In DNA form, the CDR3 reads TGTGCCAGCACTCCCCACCGGGGACAAACTAATGAGCAGTTCTTC.

The V gene is TRBV4-2, the J gene TRBJ2-1; 8 nucleotides line up with TRBD2. J lost 0 bases, V lost 0 bases, and 4 bases had no gene match. The CDR3 spans 17 residues. Germline CDR1 is LGHNA and CDR2 is YNFKEQ. CDR3 sequence: CASSQDSGDGSYNEQFF. CDR3 in DNA: TGTGCCAGCAGCCAAGATAGCGGGGACGGCTCCTACAATGAGCAGTTCTTC.

This clonotype was detected many times. The chain couples TRBV6-1 to TRBJ2-7, with 7 nucleotides matching TRBD1. V was pared by 4 bases and J by 6 bases, with 6 bases of the junction left unmatched. This CDR3 region has 13 residues. Germline CDR1 reads MNHNS; CDR2 reads SASEGT. CDR3 coding DNA: TGTGCCAGCAGTGGGGAACAGGGGACCGAGCAGTACGTC. It encodes CASSGEQGTEQYV.

J is TRBJ2-1 and V is TRBV4-3; D unclear. There are 15 residues in the CDR3. Germline assignment: CDR1 LGHNA and CDR2 YSLEER. Trimming shortened V by 3 bases and J by 8 bases, and 17 bases separated the two germline ends. The CDR3 coding sequence is TGCGCCAGCAGCCAGGATCCATTAACCGTCGATGAGCAGTTCTTC. Translation gives CASSQDPLTVDEQFF.

This chain uses TRBV5-1 with TRBJ1-1; D perhaps matches TRBD1 (5 bases). The CDR3 totals 12 residues. Trimming shortened V by 0 bases and J by 12 bases, and 12 bases separated the two germline ends. Germline-derived CDR1 and CDR2 are SGHRS and YFSETQ. CDR3 region: CASSLEAGKTFF. The CDR3 nucleotides are TGCGCCAGCAGCTTGGAGGCAGGGAAGACTTTCTTT.

The chain joins TRBV12-3 or TRBV12-4 to TRBJ2-5, with a possible D match to TRBD1 (6 bases). V was clipped by 7 bases and J by 1 base, with 19 bases between them. The CDR3 totals 16 residues. DNA of the CDR3: TGTGCCAGCACCGGCGGCGATCAGGGGTTCCAAGAGACCCAGTACTTC. Translating gives CASTGGDQGFQETQYF.

This clonotype has only a few counts. This chain uses TRBV9 with TRBJ2-3; 7 bases are a match to TRBD2. Looked up from germline, CDR1 is SGDLS and CDR2 is YYNGEE. There are 14 residues in the CDR3. With 1 base clipped from V and 13 bases from J, the junction kept 12 bases outside the gene matches. The CDR3 DNA sequence: TGTGCCAGCAGCGTACCGGGCGGGGGTCTCCCGAAGTATTTT. This encodes CASSVPGGGLPKYF.

In this sample, this clonotype turned up many times. The J gene is TRBJ2-7, the V gene TRBV20-1, with 7 bases fitting TRBD2. The length of the CDR3 is 15 residues. Per the germline V gene, CDR1 is DFQATT and CDR2 is SNEGSKA (reference sequence). Trimming cost V 6 bases and J 2 bases; bases outside gene matches: 13. In DNA, the CDR3 is TGCAGTGCCCACCCCCCTAGCGGTATTCCCTACGAGCAGTACTTC. Its protein is CSAHPPSGIPYEQYF.

The genes are TRBV5-5 and TRBJ2-5, with D perhaps matching TRBD1 or TRBD2 (6 bases each). V lost 2 bases and J lost 5, with 19 bases in between. The CDR3 length is 16 residues. Germline CDR1 reads SGHKS; CDR2 reads YYEKEE (reference sequence). The CDR3 reads CASSLGTGTGVETQYF. Written as DNA, the CDR3 is TGTGCCAGCAGCTTAGGAACAGGGACTGGTGTGGAGACCCAGTACTTC.

This clonotype was recorded a few times. This sequence joins TRBV6-5 and TRBJ2-7, with D possibly being TRBD1 (5 bases). V shed 2 bases and J shed 4 bases, with 9 bases lying between them. Germline V gene data show CDR1 as MNHEY and CDR2 as SVGAGI. The CDR3 covers 13 residues. The CDR3, as DNA: TGTGCCAGCAGTTACGGGTCAGGGTACGAGCAGTACGTC. Encoded protein: CASSYGSGYEQYV.

The gene calls are TRBV7-2 and TRBJ1-2; D possibly corresponds to TRBD1 (5 bases). CDR1 is SGHTA and CDR2 is FQGNSA in the germline V gene. V was trimmed by 1 base and J by 8 bases, leaving 14 bases between them. This CDR3 has 14 amino acids. The CDR3 protein is CASSLEKGRKGYTF. The DNA for the CDR3 is TGTGCCAGCAGCTTAGAAAAGGGGAGAAAAGGCTACACCTTC.

The V and J genes are TRBV20-1 and TRBJ1-2; D call uncertain. Germline-derived CDR1 and CDR2 are DFQATT and SNEGSKA (reference sequence). V was clipped by 5 bases and J by 7 bases, with 11 bases between them. The CDR3 contains 11 residues. In DNA form, the CDR3 reads TGCAGTGCTTTTCCGTGGTTTGGCTACACCTTC. Amino acids: CSAFPWFGYTF.

This clonotype was counted many times. The chain uses TRBV3-1 and TRBJ2-1; D unclear. This CDR3 has 15 residues. Trimming took 4 bases from V and 0 from J, leaving 10 bases between them. Germline CDR1 LGHDT, CDR2 YNNKEL (reference sequence). The CDR3 sequence: CASSLAESSYNEQFF. CDR3 nucleotides: TGTGCCAGCAGCCTAGCAGAGAGCTCCTACAATGAGCAGTTCTTC.

In this sample, this clonotype turned up many times. The rearrangement links TRBV20-1 to TRBJ1-5; D possibly corresponds to TRBD1 (5 bases). Trimming stripped 6 bases from V and 6 bases from J, with 12 bases between. The germline V gene has CDR1 DFQATT and CDR2 SNEGSKA (reference sequence). CDR3 length equals 12 residues. This chain's CDR3 is CSARRGAQPQHF. The CDR3 DNA is TGCAGTGCCCGGAGGGGAGCTCAGCCCCAGCATTTT.

On this clonotype: A junction boundary mismatches the germline segment, possibly from a read error. This chain joins TRBV29-1 and TRBJ2-2, with 7 positions matching TRBD1. This CDR3 spans 14 amino acids. CDR1 SQVTM and CDR2 ANQGSEA come from the germline V gene. The CDR3: CSAETGRGTGEQFF. The CDR3 bases are TGCAGCGCCGAGACAGGGCGCGGAACCGGGGAGCAGTTTTTT.

This clonotype was seen only a few times. The chain employs TRBV27 and TRBJ1-1; unclear D gene. Germline V gene data show CDR1 as MNHEY and CDR2 as SMNVEV (reference sequence). V shed 5 bases and J shed 0 bases, with 10 bases lying between them. The CDR3 covers 14 residues. The CDR3 here is CASSPGPLNTEAFF. The CDR3 DNA reads as TGTGCCAGCAGTCCAGGCCCCTTGAACACTGAAGCTTTCTTT.

V usage is TRBV19 and J usage is TRBJ1-1; TRBD1 is a possible D gene (5 bases). Germline CDR1 and CDR2: LNHDA and SQIVND (reference sequence). With 7 bases removed from V and 3 bases from J, the gap between germline ends came to 15 bases. The CDR3 extends over 14 amino acids. CDR3 sequence (DNA): TGTGCCAGTACATCCCAGGGTTCGTACACTGAAGCTTTCTTT. Amino acid sequence: CASTSQGSYTEAFF.